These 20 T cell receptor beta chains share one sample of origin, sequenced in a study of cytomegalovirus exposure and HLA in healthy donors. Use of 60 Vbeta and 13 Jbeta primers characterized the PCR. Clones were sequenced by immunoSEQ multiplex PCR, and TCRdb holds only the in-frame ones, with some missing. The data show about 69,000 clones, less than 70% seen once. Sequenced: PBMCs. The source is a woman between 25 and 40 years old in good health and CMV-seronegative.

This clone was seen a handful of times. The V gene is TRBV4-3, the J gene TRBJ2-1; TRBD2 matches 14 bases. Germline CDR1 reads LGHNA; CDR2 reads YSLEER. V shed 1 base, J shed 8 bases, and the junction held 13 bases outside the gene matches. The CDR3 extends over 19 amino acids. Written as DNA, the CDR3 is TGCGCCAGCAGCCAAGGGCTAGGACTAGCGGGGGGCCCCTGGGATGAGCAGTTCTTC. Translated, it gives CASSQGLGLAGGPWDEQFF.

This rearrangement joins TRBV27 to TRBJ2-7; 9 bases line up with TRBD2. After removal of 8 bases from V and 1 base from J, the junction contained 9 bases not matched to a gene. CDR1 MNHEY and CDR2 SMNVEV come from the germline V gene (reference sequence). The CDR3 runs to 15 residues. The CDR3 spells CASLPSTSGSYEQYF. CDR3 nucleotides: TGTGCCAGCCTCCCCTCGACTAGCGGTTCCTACGAGCAGTACTTC.

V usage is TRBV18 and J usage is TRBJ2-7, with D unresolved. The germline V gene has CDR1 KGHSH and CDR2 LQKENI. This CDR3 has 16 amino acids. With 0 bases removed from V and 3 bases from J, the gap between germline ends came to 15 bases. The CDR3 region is CASSPPGGLGNYEQYF. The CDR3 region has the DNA TGTGCCAGCTCACCACCTGGCGGATTGGGTAACTACGAGCAGTACTTC.

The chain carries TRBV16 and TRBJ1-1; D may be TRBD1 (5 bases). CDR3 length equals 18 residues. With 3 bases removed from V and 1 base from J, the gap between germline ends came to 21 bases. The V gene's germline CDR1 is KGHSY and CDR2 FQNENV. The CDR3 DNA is TGTGCCAGCAGCCATTCATTCGGGGGTGGACTGAGGAACACTGAAGCTTTCTTT. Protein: CASSHSFGGGLRNTEAFF.

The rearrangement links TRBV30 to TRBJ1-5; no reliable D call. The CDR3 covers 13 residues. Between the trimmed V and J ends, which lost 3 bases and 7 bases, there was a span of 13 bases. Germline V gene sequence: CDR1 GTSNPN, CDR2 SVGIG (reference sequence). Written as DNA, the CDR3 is TGTGCCTGGAGGGGTAGTGCGGGACAGCCCCAGCATTTT. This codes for CAWRGSAGQPQHF.

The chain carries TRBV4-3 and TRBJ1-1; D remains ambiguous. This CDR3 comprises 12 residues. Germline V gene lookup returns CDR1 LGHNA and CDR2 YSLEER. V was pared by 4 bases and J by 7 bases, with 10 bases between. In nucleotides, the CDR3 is TGCGCCAGCAGCCCATTGACGGGTGAAGCTTTCTTT. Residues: CASSPLTGEAFF.

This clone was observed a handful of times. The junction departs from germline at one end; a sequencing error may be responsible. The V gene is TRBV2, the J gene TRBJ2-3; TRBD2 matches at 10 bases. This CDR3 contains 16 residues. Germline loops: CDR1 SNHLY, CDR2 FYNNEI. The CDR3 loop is CASSEELLAGVSGGNF. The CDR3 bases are TGTGCCAGCAGTGAAGAGTTGCTAGCGGGGGTTTCAGGGGGGAATTTT.

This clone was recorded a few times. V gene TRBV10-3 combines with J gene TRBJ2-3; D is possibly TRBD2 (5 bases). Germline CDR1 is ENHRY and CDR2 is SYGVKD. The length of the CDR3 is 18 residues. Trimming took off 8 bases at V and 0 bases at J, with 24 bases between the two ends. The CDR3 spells CAISRKGVTGISTDTQYF. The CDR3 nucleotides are TGTGCCATCTCGAGAAAAGGCGTGACGGGGATAAGCACAGATACGCAGTATTTT.

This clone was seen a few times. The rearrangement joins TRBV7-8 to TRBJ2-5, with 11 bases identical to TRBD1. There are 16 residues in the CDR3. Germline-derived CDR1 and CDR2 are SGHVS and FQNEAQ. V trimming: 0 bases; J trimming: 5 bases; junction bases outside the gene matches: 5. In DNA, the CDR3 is TGTGCCAGCAGCTTAGCGATTGGACAGGGGGCTGAGACCCAGTACTTC. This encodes CASSLAIGQGAETQYF.

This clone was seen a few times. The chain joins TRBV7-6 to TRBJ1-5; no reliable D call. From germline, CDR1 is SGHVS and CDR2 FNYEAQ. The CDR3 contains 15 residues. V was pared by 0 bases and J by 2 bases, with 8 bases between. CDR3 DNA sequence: TGTGCCAGCAGCTTAGCGGCGGGAGGCAATCAGCCCCAGCATTTT. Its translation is CASSLAAGGNQPQHF.

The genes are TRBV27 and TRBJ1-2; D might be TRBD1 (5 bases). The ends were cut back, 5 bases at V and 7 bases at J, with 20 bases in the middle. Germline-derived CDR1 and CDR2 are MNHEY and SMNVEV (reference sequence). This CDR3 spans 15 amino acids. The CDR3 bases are TGTGCCAGCAGTGAGGGGCGGCTTCTAGCGGGTGGCTACACCTTC. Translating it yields CASSEGRLLAGGYTF.

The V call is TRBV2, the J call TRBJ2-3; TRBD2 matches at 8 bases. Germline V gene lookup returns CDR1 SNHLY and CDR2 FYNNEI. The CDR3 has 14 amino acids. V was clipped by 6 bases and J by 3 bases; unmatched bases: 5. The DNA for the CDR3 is TGTGCCAGCAGGATTGGCGGGGGGACAGATACGCAGTATTTT. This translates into CASRIGGGTDTQYF.

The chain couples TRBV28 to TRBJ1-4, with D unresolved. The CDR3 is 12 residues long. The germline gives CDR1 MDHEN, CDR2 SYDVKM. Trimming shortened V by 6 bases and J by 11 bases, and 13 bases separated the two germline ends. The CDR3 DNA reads TGTGCCAGCAGCCTGATGAGGGAGAAACTGTTTTTT. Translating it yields CASSLMREKLFF.

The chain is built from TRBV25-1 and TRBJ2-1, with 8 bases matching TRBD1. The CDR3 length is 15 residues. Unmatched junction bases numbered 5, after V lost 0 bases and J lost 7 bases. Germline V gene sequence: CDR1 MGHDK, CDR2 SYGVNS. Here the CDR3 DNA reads TGTGCCAGCAGTGAATATAGAACAGGGGGGAATGAGCAGTTCTTC. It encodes CASSEYRTGGNEQFF.

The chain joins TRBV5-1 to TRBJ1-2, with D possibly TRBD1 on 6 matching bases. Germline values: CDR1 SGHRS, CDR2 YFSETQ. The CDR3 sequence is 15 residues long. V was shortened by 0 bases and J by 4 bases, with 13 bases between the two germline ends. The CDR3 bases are TGCGCCAGCAGCTTGGGGCGGGGGGCTGGCTATGGCTACACCTTC. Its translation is CASSLGRGAGYGYTF.

The CDR3 sequence: CASSTATGGLYEQYF. Written as DNA, the CDR3 is TGTGCCAGTAGTACCGCGACAGGGGGCTTGTACGAGCAGTACTTC. V and J are TRBV19 and TRBJ2-5; TRBD1 matches 10 bases. The J call may be incorrect, as the DNA end agrees better with TRBJ2-7. Germline V lookup: CDR1 LNHDA, CDR2 SQIVND (reference sequence). This CDR3 has 15 residues.

CDR3 protein: CASSPTAASGVGNEQFF. The CDR3 nucleotides read TGTGCCAGCAGCCCCACCGCCGCTAGCGGGGTGGGCAATGAGCAGTTCTTC. The chain recombines TRBV4-2 with TRBJ2-1; 9 nucleotides agree with TRBD2. Germline V gives CDR1 LGHNA, CDR2 YNFKEQ. V was pared by 4 bases and J by 6 bases, with 13 bases of the junction left unmatched. The CDR3 consists of 17 residues.

CDR3 region: CASSITGAYEQYF. CDR3 DNA: TGTGCCAGTAGTATTACAGGAGCCTACGAGCAGTACTTC. The chain is built from TRBV19 and TRBJ2-7, with TRBD1 as a possible D gene (5 bases). V dropped 3 bases and J dropped 2 bases, with 8 bases sitting between them. CDR1 LNHDA and CDR2 SQIVND come from the germline V gene (reference sequence). This CDR3 has 13 residues. The complete variable domain, with remaining parts taken from reference TRBV19 and TRBJ2-7, reads DGGITQSPKYLFRKEGQNVTLSCEQNLNHDAMYWYRQDPGQGLRLIYYSQIVNDFQKGDIAEGYSVSREKKESFPLTVTSAQKNPTAFYLCASSITGAYEQYFGPGTRLTVT.

CDR3 bases: TGCAGCGCCCTCCCCGCAGTTATAAGCACAGATACGCAGTATTTT. Residues: CSALPAVISTDTQYF. The rearrangement links TRBV29-1 to TRBJ2-3; D remains unclear. V was cut by 7 bases and J by 0 bases, with 17 bases left in between. Germline CDR1 is SQVTM and CDR2 is ANQGSEA. This CDR3 has 15 amino acids.

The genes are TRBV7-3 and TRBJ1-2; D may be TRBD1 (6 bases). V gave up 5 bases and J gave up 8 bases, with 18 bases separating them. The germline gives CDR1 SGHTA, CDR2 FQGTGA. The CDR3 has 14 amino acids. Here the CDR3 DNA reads TGTGCCAGCAGCATTTCTTCAGGGGCGGAGGGCTACACCTTC. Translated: CASSISSGAEGYTF.